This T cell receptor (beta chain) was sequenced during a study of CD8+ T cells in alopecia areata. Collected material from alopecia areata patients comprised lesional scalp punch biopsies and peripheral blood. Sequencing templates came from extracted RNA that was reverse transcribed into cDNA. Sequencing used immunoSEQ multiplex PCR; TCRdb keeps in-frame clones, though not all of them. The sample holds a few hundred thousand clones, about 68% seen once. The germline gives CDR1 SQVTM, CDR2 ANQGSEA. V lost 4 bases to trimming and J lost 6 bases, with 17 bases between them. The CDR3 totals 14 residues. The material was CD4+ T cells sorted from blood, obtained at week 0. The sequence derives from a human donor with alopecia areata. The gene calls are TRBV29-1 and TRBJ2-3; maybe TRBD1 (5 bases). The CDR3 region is CSVGKDTDADTQYF. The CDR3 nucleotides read TGCAGCGTTGGAAAGGACACCGACGCGGATACGCAGTATTTT.